This T cell receptor beta chain was retrieved from a study of CD8 T cells in Susac syndrome. Per germline, CDR1 SQVTM and CDR2 ANQGSEA. This CDR3 spans 15 amino acids. V lost 3 bases to trimming and J lost 4 bases; unmatched junction nucleotides: 11. After extraction with the RNeasy kit, roughly 0.5 to 1 ug of the RNA was reverse transcribed using random hexamers. TCRdb called the immunoSEQ multiplex PCR reads again in MiXCR, with one record for every CDR3 protein. The sample consists of around 180,000 distinct CDR3 sequences, 90% to 95% of them appearing once. The V call is TRBV29-1, the J call TRBJ1-2, with 7 bases fitting TRBD1. The sequenced sample consisted of CD4+ T cells from PBMCs. The TCR sequence derives from a human donor with multiple sclerosis. The CDR3 here is CSVEAQDRRSYGYTF. CDR3 coding DNA: TGCAGCGTTGAGGCCCAGGACAGGAGATCCTATGGCTACACCTTC.